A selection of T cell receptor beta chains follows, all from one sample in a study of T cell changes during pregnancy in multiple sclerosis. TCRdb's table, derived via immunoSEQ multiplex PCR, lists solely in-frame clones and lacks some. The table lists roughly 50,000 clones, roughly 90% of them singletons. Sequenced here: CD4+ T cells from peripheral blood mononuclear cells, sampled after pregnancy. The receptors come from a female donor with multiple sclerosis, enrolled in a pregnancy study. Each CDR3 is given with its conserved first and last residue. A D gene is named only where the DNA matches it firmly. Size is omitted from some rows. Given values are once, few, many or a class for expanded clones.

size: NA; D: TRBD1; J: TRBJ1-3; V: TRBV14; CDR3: CASSQLGQGLSGNTIYF; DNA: TGTGCCAGCAGCCAGTTGGGACAGGGGCTCTCTGGAAACACCATATATTTT
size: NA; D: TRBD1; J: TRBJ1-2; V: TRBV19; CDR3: CASSPWGGQGIYGYTF; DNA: TGTGCCAGTAGTCCCTGGGGTGGACAGGGAATATATGGCTACACCTTC
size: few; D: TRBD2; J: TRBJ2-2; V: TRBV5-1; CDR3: CASNHRTSGIPNTGELFF; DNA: TGCGCCAGCAACCACCGGACTAGCGGGATCCCTAACACCGGGGAGCTGTTTTTT
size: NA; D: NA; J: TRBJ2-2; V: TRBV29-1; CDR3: CSVARDGAGELFF; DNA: TGCAGCGTTGCCAGGGATGGGGCCGGGGAGCTGTTTTTT
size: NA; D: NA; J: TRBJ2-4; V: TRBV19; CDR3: CASRNQGGRKNIQYF; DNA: TGTGCCAGTAGGAACCAGGGAGGCCGCAAAAACATTCAGTACTTC
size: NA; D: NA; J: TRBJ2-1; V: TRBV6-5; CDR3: CASSTPKAGGEQFF; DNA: TGTGCCAGCAGTACCCCCAAAGCCGGGGGTGAGCAGTTCTTC
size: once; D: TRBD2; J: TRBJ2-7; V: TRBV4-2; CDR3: CASSALAGGYEQYF; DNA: TGTGCCAGCAGCGCGCTAGCGGGAGGCTACGAGCAGTACTTC
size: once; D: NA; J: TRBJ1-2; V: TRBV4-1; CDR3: CASSQGPGYNYGYTF; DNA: TGCGCCAGCAGCCAAGGTCCGGGTTACAACTATGGCTACACCTTC
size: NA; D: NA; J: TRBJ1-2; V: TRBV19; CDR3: CASSISVYGYTF; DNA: TGTGCCAGTAGTATTTCGGTTTATGGCTACACCTTC
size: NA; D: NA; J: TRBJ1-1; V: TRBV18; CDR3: CASSPAATPNTEAFF; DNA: TGTGCCAGCTCACCAGCGGCGACTCCGAACACTGAAGCTTTCTTT
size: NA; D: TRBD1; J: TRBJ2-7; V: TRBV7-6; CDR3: CASSLGQNYEQYF; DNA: TGTGCCAGCAGCTTGGGACAGAACTACGAGCAGTACTTC
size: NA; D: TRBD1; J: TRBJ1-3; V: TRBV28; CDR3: CASSPRDRRNTIYF; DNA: TGTGCCAGCAGTCCTCGGGACAGGAGAAACACCATATATTTT
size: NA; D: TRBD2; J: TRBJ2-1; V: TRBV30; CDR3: CAWSLSRLAGEQFF; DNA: TGTGCCTGGAGTCTATCCCGACTAGCCGGTGAGCAGTTCTTC
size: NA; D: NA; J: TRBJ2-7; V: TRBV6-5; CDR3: CASTRGFGYEQYF; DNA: TGTGCCAGCACCCGGGGGTTCGGCTACGAGCAGTACTTC
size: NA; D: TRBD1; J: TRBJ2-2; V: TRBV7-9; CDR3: CASSGPGQGSTGELFF; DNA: TGTGCCAGCAGCGGCCCGGGACAGGGGTCGACCGGGGAGCTGTTTTTT
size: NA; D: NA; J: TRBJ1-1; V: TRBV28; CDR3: CASNPANTVSVESGEPEAFF; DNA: TGTGCCAGCAACCCGGCTAATACTGTGTCGGTAGAAAGCGGGGAACCTGAAGCTTTCTTT
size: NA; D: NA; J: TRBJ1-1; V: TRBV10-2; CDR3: CASYPHFENTEAFF; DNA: TGCGCCAGCTATCCTCACTTTGAGAACACTGAAGCTTTCTTT
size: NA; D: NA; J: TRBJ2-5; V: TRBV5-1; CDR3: CASSLVGGGGETQYF; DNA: TGCGCCAGCAGCTTGGTTGGGGGAGGTGGGGAGACCCAGTACTTC
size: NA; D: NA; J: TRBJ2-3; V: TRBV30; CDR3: CAWSVGGTDTQYF; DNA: TGTGCCTGGAGTGTCGGGGGCACAGATACGCAGTATTTT
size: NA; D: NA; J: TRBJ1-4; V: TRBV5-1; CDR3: CASRRGTTNEKLFF; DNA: TGCGCCAGCAGGAGGGGGACAACTAATGAAAAACTGTTTTTT
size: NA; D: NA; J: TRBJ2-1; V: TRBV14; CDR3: CASSQETLQDEQFF; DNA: TGTGCCAGCAGCCAAGAAACATTGCAGGATGAGCAGTTCTTC
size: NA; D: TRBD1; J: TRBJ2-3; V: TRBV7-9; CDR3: CASSLGQGNTDTQYF; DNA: TGTGCCAGCAGCTTGGGACAGGGGAACACAGATACGCAGTATTTT
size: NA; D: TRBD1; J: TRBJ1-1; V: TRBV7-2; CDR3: CASSPNRGTEAFF; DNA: TGTGCCAGCAGCCCCAACAGGGGGACTGAAGCTTTCTTT
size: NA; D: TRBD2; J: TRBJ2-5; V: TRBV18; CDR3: CASSPQAAGAETQYF; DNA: TGTGCCAGCTCACCACAGGCGGCGGGAGCGGAGACCCAGTACTTC
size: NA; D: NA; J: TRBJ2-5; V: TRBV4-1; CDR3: CASRKADSQETQYF; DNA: TGCGCCAGCCGAAAGGCGGACAGTCAAGAGACCCAGTACTTC
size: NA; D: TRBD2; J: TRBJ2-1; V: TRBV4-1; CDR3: CASSQAGTSGSMYEQFF; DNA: TGCGCCAGCAGCCAAGCCGGGACTAGCGGGAGTATGTATGAGCAGTTCTTC
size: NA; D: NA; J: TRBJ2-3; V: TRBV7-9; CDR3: CASSFGTIFTDTQYF; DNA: TGTGCCAGCAGCTTCGGTACCATTTTCACAGATACGCAGTATTTT
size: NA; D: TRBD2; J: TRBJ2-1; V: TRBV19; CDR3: CASGLRRGSMNEQFF; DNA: TGTGCCAGTGGCCTTCGGCGCGGGAGCATGAATGAGCAGTTCTTC
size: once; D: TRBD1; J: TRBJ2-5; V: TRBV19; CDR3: CASKQTGGLRETQYF; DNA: TGTGCCAGCAAGCAGACAGGGGGCTTAAGAGAGACCCAGTACTTC
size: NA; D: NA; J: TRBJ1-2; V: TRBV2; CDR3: CASSDQGNSYGYTF; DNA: TGTGCCAGCAGTGATCAGGGTAACAGCTATGGCTACACCTTC
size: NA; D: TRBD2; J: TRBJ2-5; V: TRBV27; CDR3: CASSTTGGRTSQETQYF; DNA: TGTGCCAGCAGTACTACGGGGGGACGAACCTCCCAAGAGACCCAGTACTTC
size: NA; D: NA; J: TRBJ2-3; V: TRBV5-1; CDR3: CASSTGLQRVSSTDTQYF; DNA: TGCGCCAGCAGCACGGGACTTCAGCGGGTCTCTAGCACAGATACGCAGTATTTT
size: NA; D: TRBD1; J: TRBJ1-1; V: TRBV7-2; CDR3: CASSPGTVNTEAFF; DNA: TGTGCCAGCAGCCCTGGGACAGTGAACACTGAAGCTTTCTTT
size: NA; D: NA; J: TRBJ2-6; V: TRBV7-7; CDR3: CASSPSHWGGPSGANVLTF; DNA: TGTGCCAGCAGCCCATCCCATTGGGGCGGCCCCTCTGGGGCCAACGTCCTGACTTTC
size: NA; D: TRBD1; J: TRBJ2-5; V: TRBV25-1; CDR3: CASTPDRGRGETQYF; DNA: TGTGCCAGCACTCCGGACAGGGGGAGAGGGGAGACCCAGTACTTC
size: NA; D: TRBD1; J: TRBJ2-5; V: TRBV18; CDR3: CASSPGQGARETQYF; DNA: TGTGCCAGCTCACCCGGACAGGGGGCAAGAGAGACCCAGTACTTC
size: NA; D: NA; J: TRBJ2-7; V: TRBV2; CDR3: CASTKGTFSYEQYF; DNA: TGTGCCAGCACCAAAGGGACATTCTCCTACGAGCAGTACTTC
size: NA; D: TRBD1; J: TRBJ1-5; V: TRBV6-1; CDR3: CASSRQGLSNQPQHF; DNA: TGTGCCAGCAGTCGACAGGGCCTTAGCAATCAGCCCCAGCATTTT
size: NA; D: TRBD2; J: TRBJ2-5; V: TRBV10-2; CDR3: CASRSSGRAETQYF; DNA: TGCGCCAGCCGTTCGAGCGGGAGGGCCGAGACCCAGTACTTC
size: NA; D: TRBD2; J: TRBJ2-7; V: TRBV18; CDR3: CASSRGLAGEGGLEQYF; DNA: TGTGCCAGCTCACGAGGACTAGCGGGAGAGGGGGGCCTCGAGCAGTACTTC
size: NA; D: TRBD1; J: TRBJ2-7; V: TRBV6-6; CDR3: CASSKGGAGGREQYF; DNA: TGTGCCAGCAGCAAAGGAGGTGCAGGGGGCCGCGAGCAGTACTTC
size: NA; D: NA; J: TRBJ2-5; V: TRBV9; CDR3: CASSVGNAGLPSETQYF; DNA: TGTGCCAGCAGCGTAGGGAACGCAGGGCTCCCTTCGGAGACCCAGTACTTC
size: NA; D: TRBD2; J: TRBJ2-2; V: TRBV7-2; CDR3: CASSLATSGYPGGELFF; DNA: TGTGCCAGCAGCCTTGCGACTAGCGGGTATCCCGGGGGGGAGCTGTTTTTT
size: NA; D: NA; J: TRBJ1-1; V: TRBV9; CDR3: CASSVAGGAVSTEAFF; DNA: TGTGCCAGCAGCGTAGCTGGGGGGGCGGTAAGCACTGAAGCTTTCTTT
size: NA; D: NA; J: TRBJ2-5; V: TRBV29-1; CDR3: CSVGRGEETQYF; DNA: TGCAGCGTGGGGAGGGGGGAAGAGACCCAGTACTTC
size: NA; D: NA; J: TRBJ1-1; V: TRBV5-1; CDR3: CASSSPERAGTEAFF; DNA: TGCGCCAGCAGCTCTCCAGAACGGGCGGGCACTGAAGCTTTCTTT
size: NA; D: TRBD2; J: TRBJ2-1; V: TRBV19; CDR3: CASSPRTSGGSSYNEQFF; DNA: TGTGCCAGTAGTCCACGGACTAGCGGGGGGAGCTCCTACAATGAGCAGTTCTTC
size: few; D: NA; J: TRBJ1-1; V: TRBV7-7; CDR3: CASSAGLNTEAFF; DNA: TGTGCCAGCAGCGCTGGGCTTAACACTGAAGCTTTCTTT
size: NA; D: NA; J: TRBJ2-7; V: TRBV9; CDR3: CASSVVGGSYEQYF; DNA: TGTGCCAGCAGCGTAGTGGGGGGATCCTACGAGCAGTACTTC
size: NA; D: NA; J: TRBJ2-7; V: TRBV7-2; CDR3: CASSTYRDEQYF; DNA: TGTGCCAGCAGCACGTACAGGGACGAGCAGTACTTC